This T cell receptor beta chain was sequenced during a study of cytomegalovirus exposure and HLA in healthy donors. Study results and limitations: The study listed 150 to 200 cytomegalovirus-associated TCR beta chains. A later analysis found most CMV-associated TCR beta chains apparently HLA-restricted.

The PCR was carried out with 60 Vbeta primers and 13 Jbeta primers. Only in-frame clones appear in the TCRdb table, and some are missing; sequencing was by immunoSEQ multiplex PCR. The data show about 130,000 clones, about three quarters seen once. As regards this clone: Antigen: not known.

The length of the CDR3 is 16 residues. The source of this sequence is a woman aged 55 to 70 in good health and CMV-seropositive. The chain links TRBV21-1 to TRBJ1-2; the table assigns TRBD1, which was not confirmed against the DNA. TRBV21-1 is a listed pseudogene. Sequences were obtained from PBMCs. The CDR3 DNA reads as TGTGCCAGCAGCAAAGGGGGGGACAGAACTAACTATGGCTACACCTTC. Translation: CASSKGGDRTNYGYTF.